These 4 T cell receptor beta chains came from one sample sequenced in a study of control samples from healthy donors and cancer patients. Data came from immunoSEQ multiplex PCR; TCRdb stores just in-frame clones and leaves some out. The sample holds around 130,000 clones, 70% to 90% seen once. Sequences were obtained from blood. Receptors were obtained from a middle-aged man in good health.

The chain is built from TRBV30 and TRBJ2-5; D is uncertain. Germline values: CDR1 GTSNPN, CDR2 SVGIG (reference sequence). The CDR3 is 12 amino acids. The ends were cut back, 2 bases at V and 7 bases at J, with 11 bases in the middle. CDR3 nucleotide sequence: TGTGCCTGGAGTCTGACTGATTCGACCCAGTACTTC. Its protein product is CAWSLTDSTQYF.

The chain employs TRBV19 and TRBJ2-7, with D perhaps TRBD1 (6 bases). Trimming took off 5 bases at V and 7 bases at J, with 21 bases between the two ends. The CDR3 loop spans 15 amino acids. Per the germline V gene, CDR1 is LNHDA and CDR2 is SQIVND (reference sequence). CDR3 sequence reads: CASSPYRDPRGEQYF. As DNA, the CDR3 is TGTGCCAGTAGTCCTTACCGGGACCCGAGGGGGGAGCAGTACTTC.

The rearrangement joins TRBV14 to TRBJ2-7; TRBD1 matches at 8 bases. This CDR3 comprises 15 residues. Germline CDR1 reads SGHDN; CDR2 reads FVKESK. The J segment lost 5 bases and the V segment lost 3 bases, leaving 9 bases of the junction unmatched. CDR3 nucleotide sequence: TGTGCCAGCAGCCAGACAGGGGCCCTCTGGGACGAGCAGTACTTC. Its translation is CASSQTGALWDEQYF.

This rearrangement joins TRBV19 to TRBJ1-1; D gene uncertain. Trimming took off 1 base at V and 5 bases at J, with 5 bases between the two ends. CDR3 size: 12 residues. CDR1 LNHDA and CDR2 SQIVND come from the germline V gene (reference sequence). For the CDR3, the DNA is TGTGCCAGTAGTATAGCCAGTACTGAAGCTTTCTTT. Translation: CASSIASTEAFF. The whole variable domain, remainder taken from reference TRBV19 and TRBJ1-1, is DGGITQSPKYLFRKEGQNVTLSCEQNLNHDAMYWYRQDPGQGLRLIYYSQIVNDFQKGDIAEGYSVSREKKESFPLTVTSAQKNPTAFYLCASSIASTEAFFGQGTRLTVV.